This T cell receptor (beta chain) was sequenced for a study of T cell changes during pregnancy in multiple sclerosis. Clones were sequenced by immunoSEQ multiplex PCR, and TCRdb holds only the in-frame ones, with some missing. The sample has approximately 93,000 clones, around 90% seen once. Trimming took 2 bases from V and 5 from J; bases not matched to a gene: 11. Germline CDR1 and CDR2: MNHEY and SVGAGI. The CDR3 runs 16 residues. The V call is TRBV6-5, the J call TRBJ1-1; TRBD1 matches 7 bases. Here the sequenced sample was peripheral blood, taken in the first trimester of pregnancy. The origin of this receptor is a female donor in good health, enrolled as a control in a pregnancy study. The CDR3 sequence is CASSYQKTGWGTEAFF. The CDR3 DNA sequence: TGTGCCAGCAGTTACCAGAAGACAGGGTGGGGTACTGAAGCTTTCTTT.